The clone carrying this T cell receptor beta chain has only one observation. Germline lookup yields CDR1 WNHNN and CDR2 SYGVQD (reference sequence). This CDR3 is built from 14 residues. The data derive from a study of identical twins. Template switching supplied a universal primer site; unique molecular identifiers were carried on the cDNA. TCRdb re-derived calls from the 5' RACE reads in MiXCR, one entry per CDR3 protein. The sample lists 1.5 million to 2 million distinct CDR3 sequences, about 32% occurring once. V usage is TRBV10-1 and J usage is TRBJ2-1, with 10 bases lining up with TRBD1. The DNA end lines up better with TRBJ2-7; the J call may be wrong. The TCR was taken from a newborn girl in good health. The material sequenced was cord blood. Here the CDR3 reads CASSESDRGYEQYF. Here the CDR3 DNA reads TGCGCCAGCAGTGAGTCGGACAGGGGGTACGAGCAGTACTTC.